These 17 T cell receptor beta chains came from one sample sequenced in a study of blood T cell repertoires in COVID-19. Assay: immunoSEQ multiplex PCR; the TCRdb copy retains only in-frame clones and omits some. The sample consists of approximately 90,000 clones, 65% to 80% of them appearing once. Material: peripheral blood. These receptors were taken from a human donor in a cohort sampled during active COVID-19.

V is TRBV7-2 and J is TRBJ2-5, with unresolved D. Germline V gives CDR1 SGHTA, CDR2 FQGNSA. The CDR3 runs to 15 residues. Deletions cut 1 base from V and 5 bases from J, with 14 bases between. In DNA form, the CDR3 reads TGTGCCAGCAGCTTAGTGTCTAGTATTGCGGAGACCCAGTACTTC. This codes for CASSLVSSIAETQYF.

DNA for the CDR3: TGTGCCAGCAGTCGACAGTTGAACACCGGGGAGCTGTTTTTT. Protein sequence: CASSRQLNTGELFF. The V and J genes are TRBV27 and TRBJ2-2; D may be TRBD1 (5 bases). In germline, CDR1 is MNHEY, CDR2 SMNVEV (reference sequence). The germline V and J ends were trimmed by 5 bases and 1 base, with 8 bases remaining between them. The CDR3 has 14 residues.

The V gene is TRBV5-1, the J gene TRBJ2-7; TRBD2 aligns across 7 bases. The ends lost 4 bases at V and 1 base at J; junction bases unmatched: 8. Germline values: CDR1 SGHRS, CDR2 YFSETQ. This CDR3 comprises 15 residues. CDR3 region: CASSPTGGRSYEQYF. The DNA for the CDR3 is TGCGCCAGCAGCCCGACGGGGGGAAGGTCCTACGAGCAGTACTTC.

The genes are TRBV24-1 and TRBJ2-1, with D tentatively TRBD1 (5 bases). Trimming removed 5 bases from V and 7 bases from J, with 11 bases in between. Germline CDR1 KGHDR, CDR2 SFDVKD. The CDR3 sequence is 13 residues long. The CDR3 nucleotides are TGTGCCACCAGTGTACCCCCAGGGAATGAGCAGTTCTTC. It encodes CATSVPPGNEQFF.

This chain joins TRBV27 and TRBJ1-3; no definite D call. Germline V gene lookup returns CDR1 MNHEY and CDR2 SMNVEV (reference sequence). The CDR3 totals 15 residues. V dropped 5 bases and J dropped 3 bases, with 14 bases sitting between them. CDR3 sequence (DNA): TGTGCCAGCAGTCGGGAGGGTCGATTTGGAAACACCATATATTTT. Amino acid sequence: CASSREGRFGNTIYF.

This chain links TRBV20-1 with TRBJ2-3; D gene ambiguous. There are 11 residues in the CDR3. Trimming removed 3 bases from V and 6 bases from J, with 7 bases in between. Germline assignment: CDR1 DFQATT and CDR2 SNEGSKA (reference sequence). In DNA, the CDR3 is TGCAGTGCTAGTTTTCCGGATACGCAGTATTTT. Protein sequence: CSASFPDTQYF.

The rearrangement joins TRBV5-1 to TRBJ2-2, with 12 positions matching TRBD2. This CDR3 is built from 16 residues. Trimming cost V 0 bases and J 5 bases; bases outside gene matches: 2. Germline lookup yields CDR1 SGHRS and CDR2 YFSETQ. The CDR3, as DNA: TGCGCCAGCAGCTTGGGACTAGCGGGAGTAACCGGGGAGCTGTTTTTT. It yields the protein CASSLGLAGVTGELFF.

The DNA for the CDR3 is TGCAGTGCTAGTAAAGCGGGAGAGTACGGGGAGCTGTTTTTT. Protein sequence: CSASKAGEYGELFF. V and J are TRBV20-1 and TRBJ2-2; 8 bases map to TRBD2. Germline V CDR1 and CDR2: DFQATT, SNEGSKA (reference sequence). V was pared by 3 bases and J by 7 bases, with 7 bases of the junction left unmatched. The length of the CDR3 is 14 residues.

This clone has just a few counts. CDR3 bases: TGTGCCAGCAGTTCCACCTCGTTCGACAGGGAAAGCAATCAGCCCCAGCATTTT. This translates into CASSSTSFDRESNQPQHF. V and J are TRBV27 and TRBJ1-5; 7 nucleotides match TRBD1. Germline assignment: CDR1 MNHEY and CDR2 SMNVEV (reference sequence). Unmatched junction bases numbered 13, after V lost 4 bases and J lost 1 base. This CDR3 region has 18 residues.

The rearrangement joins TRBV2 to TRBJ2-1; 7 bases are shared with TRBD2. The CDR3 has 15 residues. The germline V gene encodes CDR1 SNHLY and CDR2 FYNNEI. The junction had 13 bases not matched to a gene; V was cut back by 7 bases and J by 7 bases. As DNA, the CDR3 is TGTGCCAGCAACCTCGGGCTAGCGGTTAGTAATGAGCAGTTCTTC. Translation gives CASNLGLAVSNEQFF. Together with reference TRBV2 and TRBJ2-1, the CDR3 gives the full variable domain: EPEVTQTPSHQVTQMGQEVILRCVPISNHLYFYWYRQILGQKVEFLVSFYNNEISEKSEIFDDQFSVERPDGSNFTLKIRSTKLEDSAMYFCASNLGLAVSNEQFFGPGTRLTVL.

The CDR3 reads CASSDGGGRFIGEQYF. The DNA of the CDR3 is TGTGCCAGCAGTGATGGCGGAGGGAGATTTATCGGCGAGCAGTACTTC. V usage is TRBV2 and J usage is TRBJ2-7; possibly TRBD2 for D (6 bases). The CDR3 runs 16 residues. V lost 3 bases, J lost 6 bases, and 21 bases lay in between. Germline-derived CDR1 and CDR2 are SNHLY and FYNNEI. Full variable domain (outside the CDR3, taken from reference TRBV2 and TRBJ2-7): EPEVTQTPSHQVTQMGQEVILRCVPISNHLYFYWYRQILGQKVEFLVSFYNNEISEKSEIFDDQFSVERPDGSNFTLKIRSTKLEDSAMYFCASSDGGGRFIGEQYFGPGTRLTVT.

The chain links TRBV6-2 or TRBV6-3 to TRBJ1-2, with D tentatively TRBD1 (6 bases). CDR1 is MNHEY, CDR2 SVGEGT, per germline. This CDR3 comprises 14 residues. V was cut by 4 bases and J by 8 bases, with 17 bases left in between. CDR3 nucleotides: TGTGCCAGCAGTTTTAACGGACAGTTGTCGGGCTACACCTTC. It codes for CASSFNGQLSGYTF.

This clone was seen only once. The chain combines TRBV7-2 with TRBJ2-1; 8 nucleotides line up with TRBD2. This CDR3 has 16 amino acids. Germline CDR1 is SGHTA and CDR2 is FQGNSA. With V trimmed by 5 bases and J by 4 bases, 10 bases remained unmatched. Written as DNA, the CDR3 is TGTGCCAGCAGCCCCCCCGGGACTAGGGGATACAATGAGCAGTTCTTC. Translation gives CASSPPGTRGYNEQFF.

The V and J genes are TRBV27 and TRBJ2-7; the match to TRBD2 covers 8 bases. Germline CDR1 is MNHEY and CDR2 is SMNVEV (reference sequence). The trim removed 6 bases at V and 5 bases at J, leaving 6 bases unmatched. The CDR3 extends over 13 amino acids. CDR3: CASRKTSVHEQYF. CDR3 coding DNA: TGTGCCAGCAGGAAGACTAGCGTACACGAGCAGTACTTC.

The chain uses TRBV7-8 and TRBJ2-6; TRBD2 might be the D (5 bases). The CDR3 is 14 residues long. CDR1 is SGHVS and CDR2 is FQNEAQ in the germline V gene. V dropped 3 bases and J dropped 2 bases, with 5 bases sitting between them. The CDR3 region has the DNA TGTGCCAGCAGCTTGAGGGCTGGGGCCAACGTCCTGACTTTC. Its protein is CASSLRAGANVLTF.

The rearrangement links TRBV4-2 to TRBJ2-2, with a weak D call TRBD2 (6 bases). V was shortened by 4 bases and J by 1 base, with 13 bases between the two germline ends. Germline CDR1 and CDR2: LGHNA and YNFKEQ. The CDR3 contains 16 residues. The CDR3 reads CASSRRLVGNTGELFF. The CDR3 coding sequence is TGTGCCAGCAGCCGCCGACTAGTCGGGAACACCGGGGAGCTGTTTTTT.

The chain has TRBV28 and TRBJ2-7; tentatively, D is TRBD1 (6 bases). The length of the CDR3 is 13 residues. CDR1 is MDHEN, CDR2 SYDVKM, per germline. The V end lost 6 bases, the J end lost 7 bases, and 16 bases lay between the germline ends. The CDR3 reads CASRAQGPREQYF. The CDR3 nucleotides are TGTGCCAGCAGAGCACAGGGACCTAGGGAGCAGTACTTC.